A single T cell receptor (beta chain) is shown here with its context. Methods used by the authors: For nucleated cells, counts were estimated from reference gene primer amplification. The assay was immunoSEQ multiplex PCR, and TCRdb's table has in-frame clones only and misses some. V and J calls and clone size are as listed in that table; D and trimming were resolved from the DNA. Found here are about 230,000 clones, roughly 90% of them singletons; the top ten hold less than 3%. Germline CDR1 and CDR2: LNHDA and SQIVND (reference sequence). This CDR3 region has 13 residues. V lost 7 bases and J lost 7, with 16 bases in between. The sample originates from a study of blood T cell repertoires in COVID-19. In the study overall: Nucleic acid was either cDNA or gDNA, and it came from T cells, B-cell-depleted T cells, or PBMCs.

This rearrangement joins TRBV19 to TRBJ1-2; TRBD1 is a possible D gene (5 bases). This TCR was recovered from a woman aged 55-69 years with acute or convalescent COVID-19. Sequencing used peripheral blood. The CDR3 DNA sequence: TGTGCCAGTAAATTTCAGGGTGTATCTGGCTACACCTTC. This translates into CASKFQGVSGYTF.